This TCR beta chain derives from a study of molecular identifiers for immune sequencing clone quantification. In its sample, this clonotype was seen many times. Antigen unknown. With RNA at 10%, 30% or 50%, naive CD8 libraries came from roughly 20,000 to 1,000,000 sorted cells. The authors sorted naive CD8 T cells as CD8+CD4-CCR7+CD45RA+. Study outcomes and limitations: Spiked Jurkat TCR RNA equal to one cell could reportedly be picked out among one million naive cells. Effector cells had over 98% of their molecules in clones above 20 RNA copies, while naive cells had under 1%.

TCRdb processed the PCR reads anew with MiXCR; each CDR3 protein has one entry. The data hold 60,000 to 70,000 distinct CDR3 sequences, with less than 20% observed a single time. This CDR3 region has 13 residues. V lost 7 bases to trimming and J lost 5 bases; unmatched junction nucleotides: 6. The TCR sequence derives from a human donor in good health. Some libraries in this study had Jurkat cell RNA spiked in. This chain connects TRBV12-3 or TRBV12-4 to TRBJ1-1; 8 nucleotides match TRBD1. The sequencing sample was made of naive CD8+ T cells from blood, with Jurkat cell RNA spiked in. Documented subset: FACS-sorted CD8+CD4-CCR7+CD45RA+ naive T cells. The CDR3 DNA is TGTGCCAGCACTCGGACAGGGAAGACTGAAGCTTTCTTT. It encodes CASTRTGKTEAFF.